A single sample is the source of the 24 T cell receptor beta chains below, sequenced in a study of shared clonotypes between healthy human individuals. Clones were sequenced by immunoSEQ multiplex PCR, and TCRdb holds only the in-frame ones, with some missing. The data hold about 380,000 clones, with approximately 97% observed a single time. The source material was memory CD8+ T cells sorted from blood. Subset of the sample: CD45RO+ cells pooled with CCR7-negative TemRA cells. The receptors were sampled from a man in his thirties or forties in good health.

Comments on this clone: Other DNA variants within this sample encode the same CDR3. The rearrangement links TRBV28 to TRBJ1-3; D is unclear. The CDR3 totals 12 residues. V was trimmed by 2 bases and J by 4 bases, leaving 3 bases between them. CDR1 and CDR2 from the germline V gene are MDHEN and SYDVKM. CDR3 loop: CASSLAGNTIYF. CDR3 DNA sequence: TGTGCCAGCAGTTTAGCCGGAAACACCATATATTTT.

The rearrangement joins TRBV9 to TRBJ2-3; 14 bases fit TRBD2. Germline assignment: CDR1 SGDLS and CDR2 YYNGEE. The CDR3 has 20 residues. With 4 bases clipped from V and 3 bases from J, the junction kept 16 bases outside the gene matches. CDR3 sequence: CASSIRSPGLAGVGTDTQYF. The CDR3 bases are TGTGCCAGCAGCATTCGATCCCCGGGACTAGCGGGAGTGGGGACAGATACGCAGTATTTT.

This chain uses TRBV11-2 with TRBJ2-1; TRBD2 matches 9 bases. CDR3 length equals 16 residues. V lost 4 bases, J lost 3 bases, and 7 bases stayed unmatched. The germline CDR1 and CDR2 sequences are SGHAT and FQNNGV. The CDR3, as DNA: TGTGCCAGCAGCTCAAGACTAGCGGACTTCTACAATGAGCAGTTCTTC. It is translated as CASSSRLADFYNEQFF. Together with reference TRBV11-2 and TRBJ2-1, the CDR3 gives the full variable domain: EAGVAQSPRYKIIEKRQSVAFWCNPISGHATLYWYQQILGQGPKLLIQFQNNGVVDDSQLPKDRFSAERLKGVDSTLKIQPAKLEDSAVYLCASSSRLADFYNEQFFGPGTRLTVL.

The chain is built from TRBV27 and TRBJ2-7; D is unclear. Germline loops: CDR1 MNHEY, CDR2 SMNVEV (reference sequence). CDR3 size: 16 residues. V was cut by 2 bases and J by 3 bases, with 17 bases left in between. The DNA for the CDR3 is TGTGCCAGCAGTTTAGGGCCCCTCGGAAAACTCTACGAGCAGTACTTC. Amino acid sequence: CASSLGPLGKLYEQYF.

The chain links TRBV4-1 to TRBJ1-2; possible D gene TRBD1, 6 bases. The germline V gene has CDR1 MGHRA and CDR2 YSYEKL. This CDR3 is 15 amino acids long. V lost 4 bases to trimming and J lost 8 bases, with 20 bases between them. This CDR3 reads CASSPMTYRDGGYTF. The CDR3 bases are TGCGCCAGCAGCCCGATGACCTACAGGGATGGAGGCTACACCTTC.

CDR3 region: CASSQALGSSSYNSPLHF. The CDR3 DNA is TGTGCCAGCAGCCAAGCGCTCGGATCGAGCTCCTATAATTCACCCCTCCACTTT. J is TRBJ1-6 and V is TRBV4-2; D unresolved. Per germline, CDR1 LGHNA and CDR2 YNFKEQ. Trimming cost V 1 base and J 0 bases, with 13 bases left between them. The CDR3 runs to 18 residues.

The chain combines TRBV7-9 with TRBJ2-7; 8 nucleotides agree with TRBD1. V lost 2 bases to trimming and J lost 1 base; unmatched junction nucleotides: 1. This CDR3 has 14 residues. The germline V gene encodes CDR1 SEHNR and CDR2 FQNEAQ (reference sequence). The CDR3 is CASSLQGASYEQYF. The CDR3 DNA reads as TGTGCCAGCAGCTTACAGGGGGCGTCCTACGAGCAGTACTTC.

This chain links TRBV5-6 with TRBJ2-3, with TRBD2 matching over 14 bases. The V gene's germline CDR1 is SGHDT and CDR2 YYEEEE. The trim removed 1 base at V and 7 bases at J, leaving 5 bases unmatched. The CDR3 has 16 residues. This chain's CDR3 is CASSLLRTSGRHTQYF. CDR3 sequence (DNA): TGTGCCAGCAGCTTGTTAAGGACTAGCGGGAGGCATACGCAGTATTTT.

For this clone: Different DNA sequences within this sample yield the same CDR3. The chain uses TRBV28 and TRBJ2-3; D is possibly TRBD1 or TRBD2 (5 bases each). Looked up from germline, CDR1 is MDHEN and CDR2 is SYDVKM. This CDR3 comprises 15 residues. Trimming left V 2 bases short and J 1 base short, with 10 bases between. The DNA of the CDR3 is TGTGCCAGCAGTTTAGCCGGGGCGGGCACAGATACGCAGTATTTT. Its translation: CASSLAGAGTDTQYF. Full variable domain (rest looked up from reference TRBV28 and TRBJ2-3): DVKVTQSSRYLVKRTGEKVFLECVQDMDHENMFWYRQDPGLGLRLIYFSYDVKMKEKGDIPEGYSVSREKKERFSLILESASTNQTSMYLCASSLAGAGTDTQYFGPGTRLTVL.

This clone appeared a single time. The V and J genes are TRBV5-1 and TRBJ2-7, with 8 bases lining up with TRBD2. J lost 6 bases, V lost 0 bases, and 5 bases had no gene match. The CDR3 consists of 14 residues. Germline CDR1 SGHRS, CDR2 YFSETQ. The CDR3 loop is CASSLVGLVGEQYF. CDR3 DNA: TGCGCCAGCAGCTTGGTGGGACTAGTCGGCGAGCAGTACTTC.

Comments on this clone: A read error may produce the germline difference seen at one junction end. This chain links TRBV2 with TRBJ2-7, with 11 bases identical to TRBD2. CDR1 is SNHLY, CDR2 FYNNEI, per germline. CDR3 length: 16 residues. The CDR3 coding sequence is TGTGCCAGCAGTGATATAGCGGGAGGGCCCGTTCCGGAGCTTCACTTC. Encoded protein: CASSDIAGGPVPELHF.

The chain recombines TRBV15 with TRBJ2-7; 7 positions match TRBD1. The CDR3 has 12 amino acids. The V segment lost 1 base and the J segment 6 bases; nucleotides outside the gene matches: 0. The germline gives CDR1 LNHNV, CDR2 YYDKDF (reference sequence). The CDR3 protein is CATSRGQGEQYF. CDR3 coding DNA: TGTGCCACCAGCAGAGGACAGGGCGAGCAGTACTTC.

The V call is TRBV11-2, the J call TRBJ2-7; D perhaps matches TRBD2 (5 bases). This CDR3 has 15 amino acids. V was cut by 7 bases and J by 3 bases, with 19 bases left in between. The germline CDR1 and CDR2 sequences are SGHAT and FQNNGV. The CDR3 sequence is CASTGAGSLGYEQYF. As DNA, the CDR3 is TGTGCCAGCACAGGAGCTGGGAGTTTGGGCTACGAGCAGTACTTC.

This chain links TRBV5-1 with TRBJ2-5, with TRBD2 matching 14 bases. In germline, CDR1 is SGHRS, CDR2 YFSETQ. CDR3 length equals 16 residues. V shed 4 bases, J shed 5 bases, and the junction held 7 bases outside the gene matches. The CDR3, as DNA: TGCGCCAGCAGCCTTCGGACTAGCGGGAGGTTGGAGACCCAGTACTTC. Its protein is CASSLRTSGRLETQYF. The full variable domain, in which reference TRBV5-1 and TRBJ2-5 provide the parts outside the CDR3, is KAGVTQTPRYLIKTRGQQVTLSCSPISGHRSVSWYQQTPGQGLQFLFEYFSETQRNKGNFPGRFSGRQFSNSRSEMNVSTLELGDSALYLCASSLRTSGRLETQYFGPGTRLLVL.

The J gene is TRBJ2-1, the V gene TRBV6-5; TRBD2 agrees at 10 bases. Germline CDR1 and CDR2: MNHEY and SVGAGI. Trimming took 0 bases from V and 7 from J; bases not matched to a gene: 6. There are 16 residues in the CDR3. CDR3 sequence reads: CASSYSASGRTNEQFF. CDR3 nucleotides: TGTGCCAGCAGTTACTCTGCTAGCGGGAGAACTAATGAGCAGTTCTTC.

This clone occurred once. This chain joins TRBV27 and TRBJ2-7; a weak D match, TRBD2 (6 bases). Germline-derived CDR1 and CDR2 are MNHEY and SMNVEV (reference sequence). V lost 5 bases to trimming and J lost 5 bases, with 13 bases between them. This CDR3 contains 13 residues. The CDR3 DNA sequence: TGTGCCAGCAGTCTAGCGTGGCTGGACGAGCAGTACTTC. It yields the protein CASSLAWLDEQYF.

This clone was counted a few times. This sequence joins TRBV5-4 and TRBJ1-4; 7 bases align to TRBD1. Germline V gives CDR1 SGHNT, CDR2 YYREEE (reference sequence). The CDR3 length is 16 residues. V was pared by 2 bases and J by 5 bases, with 9 bases of the junction left unmatched. The chain's CDR3 is CASSFGTEALNEKLFF. The CDR3 region has the DNA TGTGCCAGCAGCTTCGGGACAGAGGCTCTGAATGAAAAACTGTTTTTT.

The V call is TRBV30, the J call TRBJ2-7, with TRBD1 matching 7 bases. The CDR3 extends over 16 amino acids. Germline CDR1 GTSNPN, CDR2 SVGIG (reference sequence). Trimming took 0 bases from V and 3 from J; bases not matched to a gene: 11. The CDR3 region has the DNA TGTGCCTGGAGTGTAAAAAGACAGGGAAGTTTCTACGAGCAGTACTTC. It codes for CAWSVKRQGSFYEQYF.

The V and J genes are TRBV5-1 and TRBJ2-7; D is perhaps TRBD1 (6 bases). The germline gives CDR1 SGHRS, CDR2 YFSETQ. This CDR3 has 15 amino acids. V lost 4 bases and J lost 2, with 16 bases in between. DNA for the CDR3: TGCGCCAGCAGCCGAGGGGACATCTCCACCTACGAGCAGTACTTC. As protein: CASSRGDISTYEQYF.

The rearrangement uses TRBV19 and TRBJ1-3; no clear D gene. With 6 bases removed from V and 0 bases from J, the gap between germline ends came to 12 bases. The CDR3 is 15 residues long. Germline loops: CDR1 LNHDA, CDR2 SQIVND (reference sequence). The CDR3 sequence: CASRIGPLSGNTIYF. The DNA of the CDR3 is TGTGCCAGTAGGATTGGACCGCTCTCTGGAAACACCATATATTTT.

This chain links TRBV28 with TRBJ1-4; 7 nucleotides match TRBD1. Trimming took 10 bases from V and 8 from J; bases not matched to a gene: 7. The germline gives CDR1 MDHEN, CDR2 SYDVKM. The CDR3 sequence is 12 residues long. CDR3 sequence: CATRQGSEKLFF. The CDR3 DNA follows: TGTGCCACCCGACAGGGAAGCGAAAAACTGTTTTTT.

The J gene is TRBJ2-7, the V gene TRBV27, with 10 bases matching TRBD1. V gave up 3 bases and J gave up 7 bases; unmatched junction bases: 9. This CDR3 region has 15 residues. Germline assignment: CDR1 MNHEY and CDR2 SMNVEV (reference sequence). This CDR3 is CASSLVGTGAGEQYF. For the CDR3, the DNA is TGTGCCAGCAGTTTGGTCGGGACAGGGGCAGGGGAGCAGTACTTC.

The sample holds one count of this clone. This chain links TRBV7-2 with TRBJ2-1, with no clear D. CDR3 length equals 15 residues. Germline-derived CDR1 and CDR2 are SGHTA and FQGNSA. Trimming cost V 0 bases and J 0 bases, with 6 bases left between them. In DNA, the CDR3 is TGTGCCAGCAGCTTAGCGTTGCACTCCTACAATGAGCAGTTCTTC. It translates to CASSLALHSYNEQFF.

This clone is a singleton in its sample. The chain links TRBV4-1 to TRBJ2-3, with 9 bases lining up with TRBD2. Trimming removed 4 bases from V and 5 bases from J; junction bases left unmatched: 10. The germline CDR1 and CDR2 sequences are MGHRA and YSYEKL. This CDR3 contains 16 residues. CDR3 nucleotides: TGCGCCAGCAGCCCCGCTCGGGCGGGAGGGGGAGATACGCAGTATTTT. Protein product: CASSPARAGGGDTQYF.